This TCR beta chain was sequenced in a study of blood T cell repertoires in COVID-19. In germline, CDR1 is SGHRS, CDR2 YFSETQ. The ends lost 4 bases at V and 1 base at J; junction bases unmatched: 8. This CDR3 region has 16 residues. This table comes from immunoSEQ multiplex PCR, and its TCRdb copy is limited to in-frame clones, with some not included. The sample contains more than 85,000 clones, 87% of which appear only once. The chain joins TRBV5-1 to TRBJ2-3; TRBD2 matches at 8 bases. Sequencing used peripheral blood. The clonotype comes from a man aged 50-60 years with active COVID-19. CDR3: CASSGTSGSGTDTQYF. For the CDR3, the DNA is TGCGCCAGCAGCGGAACTAGCGGTTCGGGCACAGATACGCAGTATTTT.